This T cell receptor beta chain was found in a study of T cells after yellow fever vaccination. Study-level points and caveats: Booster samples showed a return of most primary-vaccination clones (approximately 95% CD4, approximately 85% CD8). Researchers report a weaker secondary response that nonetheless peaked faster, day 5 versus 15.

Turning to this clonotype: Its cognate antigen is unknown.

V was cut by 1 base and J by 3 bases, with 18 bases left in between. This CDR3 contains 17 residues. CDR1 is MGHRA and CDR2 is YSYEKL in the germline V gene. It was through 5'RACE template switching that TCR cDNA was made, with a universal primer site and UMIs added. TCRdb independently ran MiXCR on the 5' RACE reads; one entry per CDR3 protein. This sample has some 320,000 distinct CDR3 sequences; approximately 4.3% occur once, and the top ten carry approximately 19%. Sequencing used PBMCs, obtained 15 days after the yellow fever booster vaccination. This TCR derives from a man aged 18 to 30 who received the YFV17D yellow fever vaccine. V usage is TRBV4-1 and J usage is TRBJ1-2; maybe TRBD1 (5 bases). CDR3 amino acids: CASSQATRPLGDYGYTF. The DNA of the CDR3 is TGCGCCAGCAGCCAAGCTACCCGTCCATTGGGGGACTATGGCTACACCTTC.